A single T cell receptor (beta chain) is shown here with its context. Trimming took 6 bases from V and 8 from J, leaving 10 bases between them. The CDR3 consists of 10 residues. CDR1 and CDR2 from the germline V gene are SQVTM and ANQGSEA. This sample stems from a study of spatial heterogeneity in lung cancer. TCRdb reanalysed the 5' RACE reads using MiXCR and keeps one entry per CDR3 protein. Among about 2,100 distinct CDR3 sequences listed, roughly 19% were seen once. As to time point: sample taken at primary tumor resection. No cells were sorted before sequencing. The whole RNA sequenced was extracted from tumor, nontumor lung or frozen PBMC.

The sequence derives from a male donor with early-stage non-small cell lung cancer. This chain joins TRBV29-1 and TRBJ1-2; unclear D gene. Sample: PBMCs, taken at surgery. CDR3 in DNA: TGCAGCGTCTGGGGAGGGGGCTACACCTTC. Protein product: CSVWGGGYTF.